This TCR beta chain was sequenced in a study of identical twins. Comments on this clonotype: Germline is not matched at one junction end, which may reflect a read error.

One entry per CDR3 protein, called by TCRdb with MiXCR from the 5' RACE reads. The table has 1.5 million to 2 million distinct CDR3 sequences, less than 35% seen once. This CDR3 comprises 14 residues. The clonotype comes from a newborn girl in good health. The rearrangement links TRBV12-3 or TRBV12-4 to TRBJ2-3; D possibly uses TRBD1 or TRBD2 (5 bases each). Sequencing input: cord blood. The CDR3 bases are TGTGCCGGCAGTCGAGGGACGCGCACAGATACGCAGTATTTT. This encodes CAGSRGTRTDTQYF.